This T cell receptor beta chain was recovered during a study of cytomegalovirus exposure and HLA in healthy donors. Trimming took 6 bases from V and 3 from J, leaving 14 bases between them. This CDR3 has 14 amino acids. Germline values: CDR1 SEHNR, CDR2 FQNEAQ (reference sequence). As for this clone: Its antigen is currently unknown.

Study observations and caveats: About 90% or about 30% of the time was how often most TCR beta V segments were productive, according to an earlier analysis.

The PCR had 60 Vbeta and 13 Jbeta primers. Sequencing used immunoSEQ multiplex PCR; TCRdb keeps in-frame clones, though not all of them. The sample lists 120,000 to 150,000 clones, around 78% seen once, with around 3% in the top ten. The receptor's source is a man aged 35-49 years in good health and CMV-seropositive. The chain employs TRBV7-9 and TRBJ1-1; a weak D match, TRBD1 (6 bases). The sample was PBMCs. For the CDR3, the DNA is TGTGCCAGCAGTTTAATAGCAGGGGACACTGAAGCTTTCTTT. Protein sequence: CASSLIAGDTEAFF.